One and the same sample provided the 16 T cell receptor beta chains below, sequenced in a study of blood T cell repertoires in COVID-19. Libraries were prepared by immunoSEQ multiplex PCR; TCRdb keeps only in-frame clonotypes and omits some of them. This table has about 160,000 clones, around 77% appearing once. Material for sequencing was peripheral blood. The receptors come from an older man with acute or convalescent COVID-19.

This clone was counted many times. The chain joins TRBV10-3 to TRBJ1-2; a weak D match, TRBD1 (6 bases). CDR1 is ENHRY and CDR2 is SYGVKD in the germline V gene. Trimming removed 6 bases from V and 8 bases from J, with 16 bases in between. This CDR3 contains 13 residues. In nucleotides, the CDR3 is TGTGCCATCAGGCCCGGTGAGGGGGACGGCTACACCTTC. It specifies CAIRPGEGDGYTF.

This clone occurred a few times. The chain recombines TRBV6-1 with TRBJ1-4, with D tentatively TRBD1 (5 bases). Trimming pared 1 base from V and 3 bases from J, leaving 9 bases between. This CDR3 region has 15 residues. CDR1 and CDR2 from the germline V gene are MNHNS and SASEGT. CDR3 nucleotide sequence: TGTGCCAGCAGTGAAGTGGGGGGGGCTAATGAAAAACTGTTTTTT. Translating it yields CASSEVGGANEKLFF.

The CDR3 reads CASGLEWAAGELFF. The DNA for the CDR3 is TGTGCTAGTGGTTTGGAGTGGGCCGCCGGGGAGCTGTTTTTT. The rearrangement uses TRBV12-5 and TRBJ2-2; no clear D gene. Germline values: CDR1 LGHNT, CDR2 FRNRAP. Trimming removed 1 base at V and 6 bases at J, with 9 bases between. This CDR3 has 14 amino acids.

This clone occurred a few times. This chain uses TRBV4-2 with TRBJ2-1, with 11 nucleotides matching TRBD2. From germline, CDR1 is LGHNA and CDR2 YNFKEQ. The CDR3 is 16 residues long. V shed 5 bases, J shed 6 bases, and the junction held 9 bases outside the gene matches. CDR3 sequence: CASSTLLAGVSNEQFF. CDR3 coding DNA: TGTGCCAGCAGCACGCTACTAGCGGGAGTCTCCAATGAGCAGTTCTTC.

The chain carries TRBV28 and TRBJ2-1; D gene uncertain. Germline V gene lookup returns CDR1 MDHEN and CDR2 SYDVKM. Between the trimmed V and J ends, which lost 3 bases and 1 base, there was a span of 10 bases. The CDR3 spans 15 residues. The CDR3 sequence is CASSFAQTSYNEQFF. CDR3 coding DNA: TGTGCCAGCAGTTTCGCCCAGACTTCCTACAATGAGCAGTTCTTC.

The gene calls are TRBV12-3 or TRBV12-4 and TRBJ1-5; D remains unclear. Trimming cost V 5 bases and J 4 bases, with 9 bases left between them. This CDR3 spans 13 amino acids. The CDR3 protein is CASSRERNQPQHF. The CDR3, as DNA: TGTGCCAGCAGTCGAGAACGAAATCAGCCCCAGCATTTT.

V usage is TRBV19 and J usage is TRBJ1-1; no clear D gene. V lost 4 bases, J lost 3 bases, and 12 bases lay in between. Germline V gene sequence: CDR1 LNHDA, CDR2 SQIVND (reference sequence). This CDR3 comprises 14 residues. DNA of the CDR3: TGTGCCAGTAGTACTCATACAGACGACACTGAAGCTTTCTTT. This encodes CASSTHTDDTEAFF.

CDR3 residues: CASSQGLAGVETQYF. The CDR3 region has the DNA TGTGCCAGCAGCCAGGGACTAGCGGGGGTGGAGACCCAGTACTTC. The chain joins TRBV5-8 to TRBJ2-5; 14 bases are shared with TRBD2. V dropped 4 bases and J dropped 5; count of bases not matched to a gene: 4. The CDR3 runs 15 residues. The germline CDR1 and CDR2 sequences are SGHTS and YDEGEE.

The J gene is TRBJ1-3, the V gene TRBV6-5; D unresolved. Germline-derived CDR1 and CDR2 are MNHEY and SVGAGI. Trimming stripped 3 bases from V and 0 bases from J, with 9 bases between. The CDR3 covers 15 residues. The CDR3 DNA follows: TGTGCCAGCAGTTATGGCAGTCACTCTGGAAACACCATATATTTT. Translated, it gives CASSYGSHSGNTIYF.

The CDR3 reads CASSRGAEAFF. In DNA form, the CDR3 reads TGTGCCAGCAGTCGCGGGGCTGAAGCTTTCTTT. The V call is TRBV6-2 or TRBV6-3, the J call TRBJ1-1; D unclear. The CDR3 has 11 residues. In germline, CDR1 is MNHEY, CDR2 SVGEGT. V lost 5 bases, J lost 6 bases, and 7 bases lay in between.

This chain connects TRBV21-1 to TRBJ2-7; the table's D call, TRBD2, has no DNA check behind it. TRBV21-1 is a recognized pseudogene. The CDR3 consists of 14 residues. The DNA for the CDR3 is TGTGTCCCAGGTGGGGGGAGTCCTCTCTACGAGCAGTACTTC. Translated: CVPGGGSPLYEQYF.

This clone was seen a handful of times. V is TRBV6-2 or TRBV6-3 and J is TRBJ2-2; TRBD1 matches at 8 bases. The length of the CDR3 is 15 residues. Germline CDR1 reads MNHEY; CDR2 reads SVGEGT. After removal of 2 bases from V and 4 bases from J, the junction contained 3 bases not matched to a gene. CDR3 amino acids: CASSYGQGATGELFF. CDR3 nucleotides: TGTGCCAGCAGTTACGGACAGGGAGCCACCGGGGAGCTGTTTTTT.

Here the CDR3 DNA reads TGTGCCAGCTCACCTCGACAGGGAGGAGACACTGAAGCTTTCTTT. As protein: CASSPRQGGDTEAFF. The V gene is TRBV18, the J gene TRBJ1-1; 7 nucleotides line up with TRBD1. The V gene end was trimmed by 3 bases and the J gene end by 3 bases; junction bases not matched to a gene: 7. CDR3 length: 15 residues. Germline V lookup: CDR1 KGHSH, CDR2 LQKENI.

This clone appeared a few times. The V and J genes are TRBV29-1 and TRBJ1-1; D might be TRBD1 (6 bases). The V end was cut by 7 bases, the J end by 0 bases, with 12 bases between. CDR1 is SQVTM, CDR2 ANQGSEA, per germline. The CDR3 spans 13 residues. The CDR3 loop reads CSGTGTLNTEAFF. The CDR3 DNA reads as TGCAGCGGGACCGGGACACTGAACACTGAAGCTTTCTTT.

V usage is TRBV2 and J usage is TRBJ2-4; possible D gene TRBD1, 6 bases. CDR3 length equals 20 residues. Per the germline V gene, CDR1 is SNHLY and CDR2 is FYNNEI. The germline V and J ends were trimmed by 2 bases and 0 bases, with 23 bases remaining between them. For the CDR3, the DNA is TGTGCCAGCAGTGAAAGTTCGGCCAGGGGAAGGGCTCTAGCCAAAAACATTCAGTACTTC. Encoded protein: CASSESSARGRALAKNIQYF.

The chain recombines TRBV25-1 with TRBJ2-3; D gene unclear. Trimming cost V 2 bases and J 0 bases, with 6 bases left between them. The length of the CDR3 is 14 residues. CDR1 and CDR2 from the germline V gene are MGHDK and SYGVNS. The CDR3 sequence is CASSEGRSTDTQYF. The CDR3 DNA is TGTGCCAGCAGTGAAGGCAGAAGCACAGATACGCAGTATTTT.